This record concerns one T cell receptor (beta chain) sequence. Its antigen is unidentified. This sample was included in a study of T cells in women clearing cervical HPV infection. TCR beta CDR3 amplified by multiplex PCR from approximately 1,100 ng genomic DNA. Profiling relied on immunoSEQ multiplex PCR, and the TCRdb table lists in-frame clones only, not all of them. This sample contains tens of thousands of clones. Overall study results and limits: Timing of associations relative to infection is unclear; T-cell subsets were not isolated. CIN3+ cases had significantly higher TCR richness than controls; evenness did not differ.

The sample consisted of blood buffy coat. The origin of this receptor is a woman between 18 and 75 years old with a cervical HPV16 infection that either progressed to CIN3+ or cleared (not recorded which).

The CDR3 is CASSFLSGRAAEQYF. Incomplete CDR3 DNA: TGCGCCAGCAGCTTTCTTAGCGGGAGGGCCGCCGAG. The rearrangement links TRBV5-1 to TRBJ2-7, with 11 nucleotides matching TRBD2. The read stops 3 residues short of the end of the CDR3; the missing end is completed from the germline J gene. The CDR3 loop spans 15 amino acids. Trimming cost V 2 bases and J 6 bases; bases outside gene matches: 7. Germline V gives CDR1 SGHRS, CDR2 YFSETQ.